This TCR beta chain is from a study of T cell therapy after organ transplantation. Study-level information: T cell doses, up to 6, came every 2 weeks; follow-up lasted 25 to 35 weeks. Most therapy products contained multiple CMV specificities restricted through one or more HLA alleles.

Therapy product cells were restimulated with a CMV peptide pool for more than three hours, then IFN-gamma-secreting cells were captured. Drug-resistant or recurrent cytomegalovirus affected these solid-organ transplant recipient patients. Data came from immunoSEQ multiplex PCR; TCRdb stores just in-frame clones and leaves some out. The data show roughly 620 clones, around 68% seen once. CDR3 length: 14 amino acids. The V end lost 0 bases, the J end lost 4 bases, and 10 bases lay between the germline ends. Germline-derived CDR1 and CDR2 are SGHNT and YYREEE (reference sequence). This clone was picked up a small number of times. Antigen unknown.

The chain is built from TRBV5-4 and TRBJ1-2; D is undetermined. The TCR originated in a human patient who had received a solid organ transplant and had CMV disease. The T cells may partly be graft donor cells. The sequencing sample was made of cultured CD8+ T cells. CDR3 protein: CASSLGTSRYGYTF. CDR3 nucleotides: TGTGCCAGCAGCTTGGGGACGAGCCGCTATGGCTACACCTTC.